A selection of T cell receptor beta chains follows, all from one sample in a study of blood T cell repertoires in COVID-19. Clones were sequenced by immunoSEQ multiplex PCR, and TCRdb holds only the in-frame ones, with some missing. The sample carries 130,000 or so clones, about 81% recorded once. Sequenced material: PBMCs or T cells enriched from blood (not recorded which). The source is a man aged 40-55 years with acute COVID-19. Both conserved end residues are part of each CDR3. The D gene is left open where the match is weak. The size entry is marked missing in some rows and otherwise reads once, few, many or a size class.

CASSAGGLAGGQETQYF TGTGCCAGCAGCGCCGGGGGACTCGCGGGGGGCCAAGAGACCCAGTACTTC - TRBJ2-5 TRBV9 TRBD2
CASRKTGGSKGYTF TGTGCCAGCAGGAAAACAGGGGGCTCGAAGGGCTACACCTTC - TRBJ1-2 TRBV7-2 TRBD1
CAWSHPGSSEKLFF TGTGCCTGGAGTCACCCCGGATCTAGTGAAAAACTGTTTTTT - TRBJ1-4 TRBV30 -
CASSDSSASTDTQYF TGTGCCAGCAGTGACTCTAGCGCGAGCACAGATACGCAGTATTTT - TRBJ2-3 TRBV28 -
CASSLADGSPETQYF TGCGCCAGCAGCTTGGCCGACGGGAGCCCAGAGACCCAGTACTTC - TRBJ2-5 TRBV5-1 -
CASSPSEAGGNSPLHF TGTGCCAGCTCACCAAGTGAGGCAGGGGGTAATTCACCCCTCCACTTT - TRBJ1-6 TRBV18 TRBD1
CASSYVRQGANNQPQHF TGTGCCAGCAGTTACGTAAGACAGGGGGCGAACAATCAGCCCCAGCATTTT - TRBJ1-5 TRBV6-2/TRBV6-3 TRBD1
CASSPGETEAFF TGCGCCAGCTCCCCGGGGGAGACTGAAGCTTTCTTT - TRBJ1-1 TRBV5-1 -
CASSLGLAGRLPSTDTQYF TGTGCCAGCAGCTTGGGACTAGCGGGACGACTACCTAGCACAGATACGCAGTATTTT - TRBJ2-3 TRBV9 TRBD2
CASSQDLLADTDTQYF TGTGCCAGCAGCCAAGATCTCCTAGCGGACACAGATACGCAGTATTTT - TRBJ2-3 TRBV3-1/TRBV3-2 TRBD2
CASSSTGGAMERAEAFF TGTGCCAGCTCATCTACAGGGGGCGCGATGGAGAGGGCTGAAGCTTTCTTT - TRBJ1-1 TRBV18 TRBD1
CASSNARGGPYTGELFF TGTGCCAGCAGCAACGCGAGGGGGGGGCCGTACACCGGGGAGCTGTTTTTT - TRBJ2-2 TRBV21-1 -
CASSLGGQGTYNEQFF TGTGCCAGCAGCTTAGGGGGACAGGGAACATACAATGAGCAGTTCTTC - TRBJ2-1 TRBV11-2 TRBD1
CASSPIHSDRGDEKLFF TGTGCCAGCTCACCTATACATTCGGACAGGGGGGACGAAAAACTGTTTTTT few TRBJ1-4 TRBV18 TRBD1
CASSSRQGNTEAFF TGTGCCAGTAGTTCTCGACAGGGAAACACTGAAGCTTTCTTT - TRBJ1-1 TRBV19 TRBD1
CASTSGTIHGYTF TGTGCCAGCACTTCTGGGACAATCCATGGCTACACCTTC - TRBJ1-2 TRBV6-5 -
CSVEVPGQRGYTF TGCAGCGTTGAAGTCCCCGGCCAGAGGGGCTACACCTTC few TRBJ1-2 TRBV29-1 -
CASSCPARDTAYGYTF TGTGCCAGCAGCTGCCCTGCCCGGGACACCGCCTATGGCTACACCTTC - TRBJ1-2 TRBV11-3 -
CASSYSSGTYGSPLHF TGTGCCAGCAGTTACTCGTCGGGGACATACGGTTCACCCCTCCACTTT - TRBJ1-6 TRBV6-5 -
CASHYTRTGGVVYEQYF TGTGCCAGCCACTATACAAGGACAGGGGGCGTCGTCTACGAGCAGTACTTC - TRBJ2-7 TRBV2 TRBD1
CASGRGRMNTEAFF TGTGCCAGCGGGAGGGGACGTATGAACACTGAAGCTTTCTTT once TRBJ1-1 TRBV6-5 -
CASSETGEHGYTF TGTGCCAGCAGTGAAACAGGGGAACATGGCTACACCTTC - TRBJ1-2 TRBV2 TRBD1
CASSLGLMNTEAFF TGTGCCAGCAGCTTGGGACTGATGAACACTGAAGCTTTCTTT - TRBJ1-1 TRBV7-2 -
CASSILYGSPLQYF TGTGCCAGTAGTATACTCTACGGGTCCCCCCTACAGTACTTC few TRBJ2-7 TRBV19 -
CASNNGGYSPLHF TGTGCCAGCAACAATGGGGGGTATTCACCCCTCCACTTT - TRBJ1-6 TRBV7-3 -
CASSRLQGPNYGYTF TGTGCCAGCAGTAGATTACAGGGCCCCAACTATGGCTACACCTTC - TRBJ1-2 TRBV28 -
CATSRVDREGGYTF TGTGCCACCAGCAGAGTAGACAGGGAAGGAGGCTACACCTTC - TRBJ1-2 TRBV15 TRBD1
CAISEDRGYEQYF TGTGCCATCAGTGAGGACAGGGGGTACGAGCAGTACTTC - TRBJ2-7 TRBV10-3 TRBD1
CASSRGGGQGFEKLFF TGTGCCAGCAGCCGGGGAGGAGGACAGGGGTTTGAAAAACTGTTTTTT - TRBJ1-4 TRBV28 TRBD1
CAIRTGGADGYTF TGTGCCATCAGGACAGGGGGCGCGGATGGCTACACCTTC - TRBJ1-2 TRBV27 TRBD1
CASSSGQGGSPLHF TGTGCCAGCAGCTCAGGCCAGGGAGGTTCACCCCTCCACTTT - TRBJ1-6 TRBV7-9 -
CSVGTGDPGNTIYF TGCAGCGTTGGAACAGGGGACCCTGGAAACACCATATATTTT - TRBJ1-3 TRBV29-1 TRBD1
CASQTGANTEAFF TGTGCCTCCCAGACAGGGGCGAACACTGAAGCTTTCTTT - TRBJ1-1 TRBV30 TRBD1
CASSFSSGSSYGYTF TGTGCCAGCAGTTTTTCCTCCGGGTCCTCCTATGGCTACACCTTC - TRBJ1-2 TRBV27 -
CASSSGTGGSLGTIYF TGTGCCAGCAGCAGCGGGACAGGGGGATCGTTAGGCACCATATATTTT once TRBJ1-3 TRBV9 TRBD1
CASAPGVETQYF TGTGCCAGCGCGCCGGGGGTGGAGACCCAGTACTTC once TRBJ2-5 TRBV2 -
CSVPRTGGYTDTQYF TGCAGCGTTCCCAGGACAGGGGGTTACACAGATACGCAGTATTTT - TRBJ2-3 TRBV29-1 TRBD1
CASTPGGPGIDEQFF TGTGCCAGCACCCCCGGGGGACCTGGGATCGATGAGCAGTTCTTC - TRBJ2-1 TRBV28 -
CASSPFFSSGGGNTQYF TGTGCCAGCAGCCCCTTTTTTAGTAGCGGGGGTGGAAATACGCAGTATTTT - TRBJ2-3 TRBV7-9 TRBD2
CASSRPTTGRELFF TGCGCCAGCAGCCGCCCGACGACAGGGAGGGAGCTGTTTTTT - TRBJ2-2 TRBV4-1 TRBD1
CASSFYSGANVLTF TGTGCCAGCAGCTTCTACTCTGGGGCCAACGTCCTGACTTTC - TRBJ2-6 TRBV11-2 -
CASSFPDNQETQYF TGTGCCAGCAGTTTTCCTGACAATCAAGAGACCCAGTACTTC - TRBJ2-5 TRBV5-6 -
CASGSLTYNEQFF TGTGCCAGCGGGTCCCTTACCTACAATGAGCAGTTCTTC - TRBJ2-1 TRBV10-3 -
CASSPRTSGGTRYNEQFF TGTGCCAGTAGTCCCCGGACTAGCGGGGGGACCCGCTACAATGAGCAGTTCTTC once TRBJ2-1 TRBV19 TRBD2
CASSQTGERDEQYF TGTGCCAGCAGCCAGACAGGGGAAAGGGACGAGCAGTACTTC - TRBJ2-7 TRBV3-1/TRBV3-2 TRBD1
CASNSGTGGTGELFF TGTGCCAGCAACTCCGGGACAGGGGGCACCGGGGAGCTGTTTTTT - TRBJ2-2 TRBV28 TRBD1
CAWSFGTGDTQYF TGTGCCTGGAGTTTTGGGACAGGAGATACGCAGTATTTT - TRBJ2-3 TRBV30 TRBD1
CASSRELQETQYF TGTGCCAGCAGCCGAGAACTACAAGAGACCCAGTACTTC - TRBJ2-5 TRBV4-2 -